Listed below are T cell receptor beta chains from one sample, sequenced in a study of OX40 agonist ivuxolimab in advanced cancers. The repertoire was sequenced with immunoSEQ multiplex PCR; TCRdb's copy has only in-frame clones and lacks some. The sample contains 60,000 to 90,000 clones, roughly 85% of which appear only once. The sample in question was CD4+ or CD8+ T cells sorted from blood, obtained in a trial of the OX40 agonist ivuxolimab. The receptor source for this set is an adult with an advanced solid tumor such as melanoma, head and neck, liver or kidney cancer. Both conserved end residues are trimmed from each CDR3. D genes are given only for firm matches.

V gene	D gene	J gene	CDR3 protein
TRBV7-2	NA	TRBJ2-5	ASGDQY
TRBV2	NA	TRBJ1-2	ALEGVYYGYT
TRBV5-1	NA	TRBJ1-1	ASSLAFGSQGRGEAF
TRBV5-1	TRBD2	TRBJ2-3	ASRASGATDTQY
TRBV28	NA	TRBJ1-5	ASSSIYQPQH
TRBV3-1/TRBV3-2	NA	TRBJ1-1	ASSGTAF
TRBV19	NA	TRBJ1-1	ASSSPPGKVTEAF
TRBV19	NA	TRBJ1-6	ASSIERNSPLH
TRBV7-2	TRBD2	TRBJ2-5	ASSLHIAGGQETQY
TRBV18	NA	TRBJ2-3	ASSPSLTDTQY
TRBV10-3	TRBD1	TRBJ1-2	AISATGGANYGYT
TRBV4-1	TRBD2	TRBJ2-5	ASSQDPTSGKETQY
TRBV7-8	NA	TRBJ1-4	ASRAGTQNEKLF
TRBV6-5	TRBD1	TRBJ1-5	ASKPSTGSEQPQH
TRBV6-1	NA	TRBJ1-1	ASSPTRREAF
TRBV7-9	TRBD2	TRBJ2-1	ASSGSSGARYEQF
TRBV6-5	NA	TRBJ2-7	ASGQGSYEQY
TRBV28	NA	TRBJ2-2	ASSFPRGITGELF
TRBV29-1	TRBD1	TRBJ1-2	SVAGDSTNYGYT
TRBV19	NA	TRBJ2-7	ASSTQGLGEQY
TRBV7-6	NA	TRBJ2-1	ASSALWGVNEQF
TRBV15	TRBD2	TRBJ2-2	ATSRDLMGTSGNTGELF
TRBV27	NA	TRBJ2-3	ASSGWEGTDTQY
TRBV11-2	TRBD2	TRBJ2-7	ASSLDPGLAGARFEQY
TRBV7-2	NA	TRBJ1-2	ASSLTEIYGYT
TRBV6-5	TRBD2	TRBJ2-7	ASSQRGTLSYEQY
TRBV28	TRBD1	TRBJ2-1	ASSSPGQGNNEQF
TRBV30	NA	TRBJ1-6	AWSVKPHSPLH
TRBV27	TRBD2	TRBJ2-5	ASSLGAGAGQTQY